What follows is one T cell receptor beta chain and its context. Its matching antigen is unknown. The data are from a study of lymphopenia after photon versus proton radiotherapy. Study-wide findings and caveats: Authors raise, but do not show, better survival with proton therapy.

Libraries were prepared by immunoSEQ multiplex PCR; TCRdb keeps only in-frame clonotypes and omits some of them. The sample has tens of thousands of clones; approximately 92% are singletons. Germline V gives CDR1 DFQATT, CDR2 SNEGSKA (reference sequence). The CDR3 has 11 amino acids. V was pared by 3 bases and J by 2 bases, with 4 bases between. The sequencing used peripheral blood, collected from a patient treated with photon-based radiotherapy. The origin of this receptor is a middle-aged woman with cholangiocarcinoma. This chain uses TRBV20-1 with TRBJ2-5; D unclear. CDR3 protein: CSASKQETQYF. Here the CDR3 DNA reads TGCAGTGCTAGCAAACAAGAGACCCAGTACTTC.